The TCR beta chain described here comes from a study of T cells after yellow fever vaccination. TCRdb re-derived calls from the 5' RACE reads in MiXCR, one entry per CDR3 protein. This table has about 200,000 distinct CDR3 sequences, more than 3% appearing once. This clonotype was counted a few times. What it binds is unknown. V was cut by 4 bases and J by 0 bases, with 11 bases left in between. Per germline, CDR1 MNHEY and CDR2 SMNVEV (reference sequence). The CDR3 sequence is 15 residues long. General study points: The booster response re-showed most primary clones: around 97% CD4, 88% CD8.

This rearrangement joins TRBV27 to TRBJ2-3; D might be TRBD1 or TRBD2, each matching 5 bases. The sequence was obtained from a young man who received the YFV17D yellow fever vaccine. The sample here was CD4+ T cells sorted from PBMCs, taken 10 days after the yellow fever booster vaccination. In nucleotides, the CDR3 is TGTGCCAGCAGTTATGGGGACCGCAGCACAGATACGCAGTATTTT. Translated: CASSYGDRSTDTQYF.